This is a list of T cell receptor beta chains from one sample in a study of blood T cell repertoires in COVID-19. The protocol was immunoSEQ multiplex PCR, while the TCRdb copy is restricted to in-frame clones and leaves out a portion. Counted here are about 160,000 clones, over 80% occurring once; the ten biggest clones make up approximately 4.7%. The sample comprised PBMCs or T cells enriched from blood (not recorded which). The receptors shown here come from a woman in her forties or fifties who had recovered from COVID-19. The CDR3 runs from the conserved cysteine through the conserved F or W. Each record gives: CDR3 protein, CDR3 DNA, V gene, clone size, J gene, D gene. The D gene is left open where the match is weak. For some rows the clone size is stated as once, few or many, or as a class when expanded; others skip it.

cdr3_aa: CATSRDTGELFF
cdr3_nt: TGTGCCACCAGCCGGGACACCGGGGAGCTGTTTTTT
v_call: TRBV9
clone_size: NA
j_call: TRBJ2-2
d_call: NA

cdr3_aa: CASSILGGSKADTQYF
cdr3_nt: TGTGCCAGTAGTATCTTGGGCGGGAGTAAAGCAGATACGCAGTATTTT
v_call: TRBV19
clone_size: NA
j_call: TRBJ2-3
d_call: TRBD2

cdr3_aa: CASSDQFGNTIYF
cdr3_nt: TGCGCCAGCAGTGACCAATTTGGAAACACCATATATTTT
v_call: TRBV10-1
clone_size: NA
j_call: TRBJ1-3
d_call: NA

cdr3_aa: CASSSSGGRGYTF
cdr3_nt: TGTGCCAGCAGTTCCTCAGGGGGCCGAGGCTACACCTTC
v_call: TRBV6-2/TRBV6-3
clone_size: NA
j_call: TRBJ1-2
d_call: TRBD1

cdr3_aa: CASGETLGEKLFF
cdr3_nt: TGTGCCAGCGGGGAGACGCTAGGGGAAAAACTGTTTTTT
v_call: TRBV6-5
clone_size: NA
j_call: TRBJ1-4
d_call: NA

cdr3_aa: CVSEGATNEKLFF
cdr3_nt: TGTGTCAGCGAGGGCGCAACTAATGAAAAACTGTTTTTT
v_call: TRBV11-3
clone_size: once
j_call: TRBJ1-4
d_call: NA

cdr3_aa: CASSKASTPGNTIYF
cdr3_nt: TGTGCCAGCAGCAAAGCTTCCACTCCTGGAAACACCATATATTTT
v_call: TRBV21-1
clone_size: medium-sized
j_call: TRBJ1-3
d_call: NA

cdr3_aa: CASSLGILAGDSGELFF
cdr3_nt: TGTGCCAGCAGCTTAGGGATACTAGCGGGCGATTCCGGGGAGCTGTTTTTT
v_call: TRBV7-6
clone_size: NA
j_call: TRBJ2-2
d_call: TRBD2

cdr3_aa: CASSFGQGDTQYF
cdr3_nt: TGTGCCAGCAGCTTTGGACAGGGAGATACGCAGTATTTT
v_call: TRBV7-3
clone_size: NA
j_call: TRBJ2-3
d_call: TRBD1

cdr3_aa: CASSLVEGWVTDTQYF
cdr3_nt: TGTGCCAGCAGCTTGGTGGAGGGGTGGGTCACAGATACGCAGTATTTT
v_call: TRBV5-5
clone_size: NA
j_call: TRBJ2-3
d_call: NA

cdr3_aa: CASSFSGSYNSPLHF
cdr3_nt: TGCGCCAGCAGCTTCTCGGGTTCCTATAATTCACCCCTCCACTTT
v_call: TRBV5-1
clone_size: NA
j_call: TRBJ1-6
d_call: NA

cdr3_aa: CSGRLASTDTQYF
cdr3_nt: TGCAGCGGCCGGTTAGCTAGCACAGATACGCAGTATTTT
v_call: TRBV29-1
clone_size: NA
j_call: TRBJ2-3
d_call: NA

cdr3_aa: CSGQGFYGYTF
cdr3_nt: TGCAGTGGACAGGGGTTCTATGGCTACACCTTC
v_call: TRBV20-1
clone_size: NA
j_call: TRBJ1-2
d_call: TRBD1

cdr3_aa: CASSSIGQPGDYGYTF
cdr3_nt: TGTGCCAGCAGCTCCATCGGGCAACCCGGGGACTATGGCTACACCTTC
v_call: TRBV7-3
clone_size: NA
j_call: TRBJ1-2
d_call: NA

cdr3_aa: CASSLPRLGSEKLFF
cdr3_nt: TGTGCCAGCTCACTCCCCAGACTTGGGTCAGAAAAACTGTTTTTT
v_call: TRBV18
clone_size: NA
j_call: TRBJ1-4
d_call: NA

cdr3_aa: CASDRGAETEAFF
cdr3_nt: TGTGCCAGTGACAGGGGCGCGGAGACTGAAGCTTTCTTT
v_call: TRBV7-9
clone_size: NA
j_call: TRBJ1-1
d_call: TRBD1

cdr3_aa: CASSLPRDSGHTEAFF
cdr3_nt: TGTGCCAGCAGCCTACCCCGGGACTCCGGGCACACTGAAGCTTTCTTT
v_call: TRBV21-1
clone_size: NA
j_call: TRBJ1-1
d_call: NA

cdr3_aa: CASSLVVVGELFF
cdr3_nt: TGTGCCAGCAGTTTAGTAGTGGTCGGGGAGCTGTTTTTT
v_call: TRBV12-3/TRBV12-4
clone_size: NA
j_call: TRBJ2-2
d_call: NA

cdr3_aa: CASSPRGDISGQPQHF
cdr3_nt: TGTGCCAGCAGTCCTCGAGGGGACATCTCCGGTCAGCCCCAGCATTTT
v_call: TRBV27
clone_size: NA
j_call: TRBJ1-5
d_call: NA

cdr3_aa: CASSTDELTGEETQYF
cdr3_nt: TGCGCCAGCAGCACCGACGAACTGACGGGGGAGGAGACCCAGTACTTC
v_call: TRBV5-1
clone_size: NA
j_call: TRBJ2-5
d_call: NA

cdr3_aa: CASSYSSRSNQPQHF
cdr3_nt: TGTGCCAGCAGTTACTCGAGTCGCTCCAATCAGCCCCAGCATTTT
v_call: TRBV6-5
clone_size: NA
j_call: TRBJ1-5
d_call: NA

cdr3_aa: CASSLQGHEQFF
cdr3_nt: TGCGCCAGCAGCTTACAGGGCCATGAGCAGTTCTTC
v_call: TRBV5-1
clone_size: NA
j_call: TRBJ2-1
d_call: NA

cdr3_aa: CASQLGTRQAFF
cdr3_nt: TGTGCCAGTCAACTTGGGACAAGACAGGCTTTCTTT
v_call: TRBV19
clone_size: once
j_call: TRBJ1-1
d_call: NA

cdr3_aa: CASSLGGLGQGAKAFF
cdr3_nt: TGTGCCAGCAGCTTAGGAGGATTAGGACAGGGGGCGAAAGCTTTCTTT
v_call: TRBV11-2
clone_size: few
j_call: TRBJ1-1
d_call: TRBD1

cdr3_aa: CASSLDGTRNSPLHF
cdr3_nt: TGTGCCAGCAGCCTGGATGGAACGAGGAATTCACCCCTCCACTTT
v_call: TRBV7-9
clone_size: NA
j_call: TRBJ1-6
d_call: NA

cdr3_aa: CASSPRDRGTKTEAFF
cdr3_nt: TGTGCCAGCAGCCCACGGGACAGGGGCACGAAAACTGAAGCTTTCTTT
v_call: TRBV3-1/TRBV3-2
clone_size: NA
j_call: TRBJ1-1
d_call: TRBD1